The next 12 T cell receptor beta chains were all read from a single sample in a study of metastatic and nonmetastatic thyroid tumors. With MiXCR, TCRdb called clones anew from the PCR reads. Of 20,000 to 25,000 clones listed, roughly 15% were seen once; the top ten hold roughly 15%. The entire patient cohort was treatment-naive prior to thyroid surgery. The source material was tumor tissue. The receptor source for this set is a female donor with papillary thyroid cancer or a benign thyroid nodule (not recorded which). Some clones in this sample may be carry-over from other donors' samples.

This clone was detected a few times. With a much larger clone just one base away, this may be a read error. J is TRBJ2-1 and V is TRBV2; D is uncertain. CDR3 length: 11 amino acids. Trimming stripped 10 bases from V and 9 bases from J, with 13 bases between. The germline CDR1 and CDR2 sequences are SNHLY and FYNNEI. CDR3 loop: CANAAVCEQFF. CDR3 nucleotides: TGTGCCAACGCGGCGGTGTGTGAGCAGTTCTTC.

This clone came up many times. The V call is TRBV12-3 or TRBV12-4, the J call TRBJ1-5, with 7 bases that match TRBD1. The CDR3 length is 15 residues. The junction had 6 bases not matched to a gene; V was cut back by 5 bases and J by 2 bases. The CDR3 loop reads CASSNRQGGNQPQHF. For the CDR3, the DNA is TGTGCCAGCAGTAACCGACAGGGAGGCAATCAGCCCCAGCATTTT.

This clone came up many times. Since the CDR3 does not end with the conserved phenylalanine or tryptophan, this likely comes from a read error. The limits of the CDR3 on the DNA are not certain, so only TCRdb's listed CDR3 is given. The chain employs TRBV20-1 and TRBJ2-7; the DNA was not compared with TRBD1, the D call given in the table. The CDR3 region is 10 residues in length, termini included. Germline values: CDR1 DFQATT, CDR2 SNEGSKA (reference sequence). The CDR3 sequence: CSAQWGAGGD.

This clone was detected only a few times. This could be a read error, since a much larger clone is one nucleotide away. The V and J genes are TRBV6-1 and TRBJ1-1; no reliable D call. The V end was cut by 1 base, the J end by 8 bases, with 17 bases between. This CDR3 contains 15 residues. CDR1 MNHNS and CDR2 SASEGT come from the germline V gene. For the CDR3, the DNA is TGTGCCAGCAGTGAAGTAGTAAAGTTCAATGGGGAAGCTTTCTTT. This sequence encodes CASSEVVKFNGEAFF.

This clone was recorded at least ten times. Other DNA sequences from this sample encode an identical CDR3 as well. The V call is TRBV18, the J call TRBJ2-2; D possibly matches TRBD1 or TRBD2 (5 bases each). The V end was cut by 3 bases, the J end by 0 bases, with 17 bases between. The CDR3 runs 18 residues. Germline CDR1 reads KGHSH; CDR2 reads LQKENI. CDR3 nucleotide sequence: TGTGCCAGCTCACCGGGACGTGGGCAGGGAGCGAACACCGGGGAGCTGTTTTTT. It codes for CASSPGRGQGANTGELFF.

Ten or more counts support this clone. The conserved closing phenylalanine or tryptophan is absent in this CDR3, likely reflecting a read error. The V and J genes are TRBV11-1 and TRBJ2-7; D may be TRBD2 (6 bases). Germline CDR1 is SGHAT and CDR2 is FQDESV (reference sequence). This CDR3 has 16 amino acids. With 1 base removed from V and 0 bases from J, the gap between germline ends came to 13 bases. The DNA of the CDR3 is TGTGCCAGCAGCTTAGTCTGGGACTCCGGCTCCTACGAGCAGTACCTC. Its translation is CASSLVWDSGSYEQYL.

This clone came up a few times. A much larger clone sits a single nucleotide away, making a read error possible. In the same sample, other DNA sequences code for this CDR3. The chain joins TRBV20-1 to TRBJ1-1, with D uncertain. The CDR3 length is 13 residues. Germline CDR1 and CDR2: DFQATT and SNEGSKA (reference sequence). Trimming removed 3 bases from V and 7 bases from J, with 15 bases in between. The CDR3 sequence: CSARDPRSLEAFF. In nucleotides, the CDR3 is TGCAGTGCTAGGGATCCCCGAAGCCTTGAAGCTTTCTTT.

The sample holds a few counts of this clone. The V call is TRBV27, the J call TRBJ2-2, with 9 bases aligning to TRBD2. The V and J ends lost 6 bases and 7 bases, in that order; junction bases with no gene match: 18. The CDR3 sequence is 18 residues long. CDR1 and CDR2 (germline): MNHEY, SMNVEV (reference sequence). CDR3: CASRTDSEQRGADGELFF. CDR3 nucleotide sequence: TGTGCCAGCAGGACCGACAGTGAACAGCGGGGGGCGGACGGGGAGCTGTTTTTT.

In this sample, this clone turned up many times. The chain joins TRBV18 to TRBJ1-2, with 9 nucleotides matching TRBD1. The CDR3 runs to 15 residues. J lost 3 bases, V lost 4 bases, and 6 bases had no gene match. CDR1 and CDR2 (germline): KGHSH, LQKENI. CDR3 residues: CASSRPGQGYYGYTF. In DNA, the CDR3 is TGTGCCAGCTCACGTCCGGGACAGGGCTACTATGGCTACACCTTC.

In this sample, this clone turned up many times. The chain combines TRBV5-8 with TRBJ1-1; maybe TRBD1 (6 bases). The CDR3 sequence is 14 residues long. The V end lost 0 bases, the J end lost 8 bases, and 14 bases lay between the germline ends. CDR1 is SGHTS and CDR2 is YDEGEE in the germline V gene. CDR3 nucleotides: TGTGCCAGCAGCTTGGGGACAGCAAACCTGGAAGCTTTCTTT. This codes for CASSLGTANLEAFF.

This clone counts as medium-sized (0.01 to 0.1%). The chain recombines TRBV4-2 with TRBJ2-2, with 9 bases that match TRBD2. Losses at the gene ends were 7 bases for V and 2 bases for J; bases not matched to a gene: 11. CDR1 is LGHNA, CDR2 YNFKEQ, per germline. CDR3 size: 17 residues. The CDR3 loop reads CASTRRWGLANTGELFF. CDR3 in DNA: TGTGCCAGCACCCGTAGGTGGGGACTAGCCAACACCGGGGAGCTGTTTTTT.

This clone was counted ten times or more. CDR3 in DNA: TGTGCCAGCAGCCTCAGGGAGCCGACCTACAATGAGCAGTTCTTC. Its protein product is CASSLREPTYNEQFF. The chain carries TRBV11-1 and TRBJ2-1; D assignment may be TRBD1 or TRBD2 (5 bases each). Germline V gives CDR1 SGHAT, CDR2 FQDESV (reference sequence). V was shortened by 5 bases and J by 2 bases, with 13 bases between the two germline ends. The CDR3 covers 15 residues.